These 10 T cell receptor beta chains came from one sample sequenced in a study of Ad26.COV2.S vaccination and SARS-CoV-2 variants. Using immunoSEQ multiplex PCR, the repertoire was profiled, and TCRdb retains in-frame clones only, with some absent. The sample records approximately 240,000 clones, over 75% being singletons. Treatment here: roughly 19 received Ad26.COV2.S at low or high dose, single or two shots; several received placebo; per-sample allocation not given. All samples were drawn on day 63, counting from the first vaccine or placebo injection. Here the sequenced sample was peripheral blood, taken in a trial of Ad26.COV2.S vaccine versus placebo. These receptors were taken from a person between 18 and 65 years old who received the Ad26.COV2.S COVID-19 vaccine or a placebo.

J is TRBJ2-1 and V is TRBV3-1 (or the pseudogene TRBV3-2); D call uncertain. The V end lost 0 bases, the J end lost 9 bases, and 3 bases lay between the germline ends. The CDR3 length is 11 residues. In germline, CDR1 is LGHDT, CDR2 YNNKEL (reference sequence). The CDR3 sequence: CASSQEGEQFF. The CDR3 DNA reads TGTGCCAGCAGCCAAGAAGGTGAGCAGTTCTTC.

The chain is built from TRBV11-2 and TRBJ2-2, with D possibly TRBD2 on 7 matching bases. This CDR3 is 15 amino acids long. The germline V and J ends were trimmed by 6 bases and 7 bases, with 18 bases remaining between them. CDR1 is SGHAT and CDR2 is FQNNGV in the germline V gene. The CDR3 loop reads CASSSLGGQVGELFF. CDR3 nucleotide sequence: TGTGCCAGCAGTTCCTTGGGGGGGCAGGTCGGGGAGCTGTTTTTT.

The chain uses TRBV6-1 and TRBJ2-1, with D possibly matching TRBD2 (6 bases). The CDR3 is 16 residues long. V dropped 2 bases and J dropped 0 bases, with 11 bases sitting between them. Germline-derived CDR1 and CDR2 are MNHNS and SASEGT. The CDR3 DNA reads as TGTGCCAGCAGTGAATTGCTAGCGTACTCCTACAATGAGCAGTTCTTC. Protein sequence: CASSELLAYSYNEQFF.

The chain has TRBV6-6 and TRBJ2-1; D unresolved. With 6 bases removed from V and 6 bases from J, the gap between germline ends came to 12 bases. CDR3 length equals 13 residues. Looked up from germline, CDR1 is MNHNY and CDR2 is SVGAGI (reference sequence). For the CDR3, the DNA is TGTGCCAGCAGCCCCCCCGTCTCCAATGAGCAGTTCTTC. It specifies CASSPPVSNEQFF.

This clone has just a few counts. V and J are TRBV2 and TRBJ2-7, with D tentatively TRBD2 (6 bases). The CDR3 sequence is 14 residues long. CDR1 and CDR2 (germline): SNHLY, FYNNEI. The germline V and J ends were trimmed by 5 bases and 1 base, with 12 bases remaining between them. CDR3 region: CASSPRDWSYEQYF. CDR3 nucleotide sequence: TGTGCCAGCAGTCCTCGGGACTGGTCCTACGAGCAGTACTTC. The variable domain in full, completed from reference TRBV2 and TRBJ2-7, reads EPEVTQTPSHQVTQMGQEVILRCVPISNHLYFYWYRQILGQKVEFLVSFYNNEISEKSEIFDDQFSVERPDGSNFTLKIRSTKLEDSAMYFCASSPRDWSYEQYFGPGTRLTVT.

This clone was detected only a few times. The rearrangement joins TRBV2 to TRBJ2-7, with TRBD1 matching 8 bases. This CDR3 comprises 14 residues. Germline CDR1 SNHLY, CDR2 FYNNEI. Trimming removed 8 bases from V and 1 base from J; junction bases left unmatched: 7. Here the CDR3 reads CASVRTGTSYEQYF. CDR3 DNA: TGTGCCAGCGTCCGGACAGGGACATCCTACGAGCAGTACTTC.

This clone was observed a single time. The CDR3 loop reads CASSPLPGLGWSQYF. DNA for the CDR3: TGTGCCAGCAGTCCGTTACCGGGGCTGGGGTGGTCGCAGTATTTT. The rearrangement links TRBV6-5 to TRBJ2-3, with D perhaps being TRBD1 or TRBD2 (5 bases each). V was trimmed by 5 bases and J by 10 bases, leaving 22 bases between them. This CDR3 comprises 15 residues. Germline V CDR1 and CDR2: MNHEY, SVGAGI.

The CDR3 loop is CATSEDYEQYF. The CDR3 region has the DNA TGTGCCACCAGTGAAGACTACGAGCAGTACTTC. The chain couples TRBV24-1 to TRBJ2-7; no firm D call. Germline assignment: CDR1 KGHDR and CDR2 SFDVKD. Between the trimmed V and J ends, which lost 4 bases and 3 bases, there was a span of 3 bases. This CDR3 contains 11 residues.

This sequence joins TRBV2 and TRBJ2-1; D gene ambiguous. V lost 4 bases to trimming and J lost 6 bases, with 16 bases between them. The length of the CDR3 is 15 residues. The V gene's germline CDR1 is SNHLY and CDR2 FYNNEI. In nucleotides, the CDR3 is TGTGCCAGCAGTGGGCCCGTACCGGCAGGCAATGAGCAGTTCTTC. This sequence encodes CASSGPVPAGNEQFF.

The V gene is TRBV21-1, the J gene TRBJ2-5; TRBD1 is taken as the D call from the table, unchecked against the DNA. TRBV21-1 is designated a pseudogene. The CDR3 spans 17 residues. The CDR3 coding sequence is TGTGCCAGCAGCAAAAGGTGCAGGGGGCGCCTTCAAGAGACCCAGTACTTC. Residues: CASSKRCRGRLQETQYF.